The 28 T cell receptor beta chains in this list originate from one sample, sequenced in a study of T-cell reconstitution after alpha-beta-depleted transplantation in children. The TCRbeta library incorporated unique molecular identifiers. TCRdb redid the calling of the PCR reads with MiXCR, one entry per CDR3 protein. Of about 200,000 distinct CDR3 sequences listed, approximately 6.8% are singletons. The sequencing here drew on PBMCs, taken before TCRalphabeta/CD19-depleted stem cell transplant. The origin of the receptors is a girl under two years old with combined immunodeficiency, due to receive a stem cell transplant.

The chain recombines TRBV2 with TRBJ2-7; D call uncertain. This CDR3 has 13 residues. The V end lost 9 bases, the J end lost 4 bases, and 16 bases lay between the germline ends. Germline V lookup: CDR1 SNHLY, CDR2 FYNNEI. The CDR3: CASIRTYRYEQYF. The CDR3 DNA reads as TGTGCCAGTATTCGTACTTACCGGTACGAGCAGTACTTC.

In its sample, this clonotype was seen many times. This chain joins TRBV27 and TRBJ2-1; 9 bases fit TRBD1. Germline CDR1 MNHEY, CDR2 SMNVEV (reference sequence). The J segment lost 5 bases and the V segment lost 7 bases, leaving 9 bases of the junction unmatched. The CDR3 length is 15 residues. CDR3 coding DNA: TGTGCCAGCACCTCCGGGACAGGGCCCAACAATGAGCAGTTCTTC. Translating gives CASTSGTGPNNEQFF.

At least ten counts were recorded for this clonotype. The CDR3 DNA is TGTGCCAGCAGACCCTTACATCAGGGGAACACTGAAGCTTTCTTT. Translated: CASRPLHQGNTEAFF. The V gene is TRBV12-3 or TRBV12-4, the J gene TRBJ1-1; D might be TRBD1 (5 bases). The CDR3 has 15 residues. V lost 6 bases and J lost 1, with 15 bases in between.

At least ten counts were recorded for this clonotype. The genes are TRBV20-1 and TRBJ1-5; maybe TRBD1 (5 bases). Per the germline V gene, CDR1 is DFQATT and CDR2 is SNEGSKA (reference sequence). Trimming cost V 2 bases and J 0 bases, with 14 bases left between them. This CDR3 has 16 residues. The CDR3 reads CSARKDSRGSNQPQHF. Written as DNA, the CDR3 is TGCAGTGCTAGAAAGGACTCGAGGGGTAGCAATCAGCCCCAGCATTTT.

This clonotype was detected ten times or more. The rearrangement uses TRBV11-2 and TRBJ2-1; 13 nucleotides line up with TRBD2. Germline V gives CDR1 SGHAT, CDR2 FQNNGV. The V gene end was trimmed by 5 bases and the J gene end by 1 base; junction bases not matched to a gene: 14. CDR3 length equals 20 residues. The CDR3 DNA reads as TGTGCCAGCAGCCCCTTCTTGGGACTAGCGGGGAGGAGGTCCTACAATGAGCAGTTCTTC. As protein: CASSPFLGLAGRRSYNEQFF.

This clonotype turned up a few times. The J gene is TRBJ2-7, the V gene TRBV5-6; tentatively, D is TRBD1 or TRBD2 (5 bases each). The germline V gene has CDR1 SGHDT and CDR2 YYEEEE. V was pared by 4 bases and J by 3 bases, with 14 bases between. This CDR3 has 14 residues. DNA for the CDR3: TGTGCCAGCAGCCGGGGACGGGGATACTACGAGCAGTACTTC. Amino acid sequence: CASSRGRGYYEQYF.

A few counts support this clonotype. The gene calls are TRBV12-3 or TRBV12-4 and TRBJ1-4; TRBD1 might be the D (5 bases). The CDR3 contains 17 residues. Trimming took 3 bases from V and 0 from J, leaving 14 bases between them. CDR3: CASSFGQGLSTNEKLFF. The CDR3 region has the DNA TGTGCCAGCAGTTTCGGCCAGGGTCTATCAACTAATGAAAAACTGTTTTTT.

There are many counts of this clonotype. CDR3 residues: CASSTPGPDYYEQYF. The CDR3 bases are TGTGCCAGCAGTACACCGGGTCCAGATTACTACGAGCAGTACTTC. This chain links TRBV7-9 with TRBJ2-7; D unclear. The CDR3 totals 15 residues. The V end lost 6 bases, the J end lost 3 bases, and 18 bases lay between the germline ends. Per germline, CDR1 SEHNR and CDR2 FQNEAQ (reference sequence). Looking up the rest from reference TRBV7-9 and TRBJ2-7 gives the full variable domain: DTGVSQNPRHKITKRGQNVTFRCDPISEHNRLYWYRQTLGQGPEFLTYFQNEAQLEKSRLLSDRFSAERPKGSFSTLEIQRTEQGDSAMYLCASSTPGPDYYEQYFGPGTRLTVT.

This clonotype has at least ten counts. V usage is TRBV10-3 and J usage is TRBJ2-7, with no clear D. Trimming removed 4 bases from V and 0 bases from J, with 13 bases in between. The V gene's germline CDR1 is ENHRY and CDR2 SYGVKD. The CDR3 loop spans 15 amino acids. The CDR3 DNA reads TGTGCCATCAGTGCCTCGGAGTTTAGCTCCTACGAGCAGTACTTC. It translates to CAISASEFSSYEQYF.

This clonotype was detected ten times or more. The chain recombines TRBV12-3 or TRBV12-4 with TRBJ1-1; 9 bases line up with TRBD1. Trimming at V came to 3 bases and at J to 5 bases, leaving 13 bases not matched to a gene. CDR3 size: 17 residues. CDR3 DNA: TGTGCCAGCAGTTTGTCGGGACAGGGTTTTATTAGTACTGAAGCTTTCTTT. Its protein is CASSLSGQGFISTEAFF.

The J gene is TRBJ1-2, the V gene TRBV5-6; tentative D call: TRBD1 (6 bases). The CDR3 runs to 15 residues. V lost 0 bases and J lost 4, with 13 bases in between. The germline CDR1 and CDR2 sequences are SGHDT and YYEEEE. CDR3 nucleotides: TGTGCCAGCAGCTTGGACCAGGGGATTTTCTATGGCTACACCTTC. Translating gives CASSLDQGIFYGYTF. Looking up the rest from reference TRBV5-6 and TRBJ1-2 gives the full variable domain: DAGVTQSPTHLIKTRGQQVTLRCSPKSGHDTVSWYQQALGQGPQFIFQYYEEEERQRGNFPDRFSGHQFPNYSSELNVNALLLGDSALYLCASSLDQGIFYGYTFGSGTRLTVV.

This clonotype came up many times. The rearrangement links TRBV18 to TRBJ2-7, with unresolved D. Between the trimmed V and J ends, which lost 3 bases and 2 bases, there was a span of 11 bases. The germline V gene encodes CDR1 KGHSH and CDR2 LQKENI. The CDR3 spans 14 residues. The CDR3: CASSPGEGTYEQYF. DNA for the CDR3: TGTGCCAGCTCACCTGGGGAAGGGACCTACGAGCAGTACTTC.

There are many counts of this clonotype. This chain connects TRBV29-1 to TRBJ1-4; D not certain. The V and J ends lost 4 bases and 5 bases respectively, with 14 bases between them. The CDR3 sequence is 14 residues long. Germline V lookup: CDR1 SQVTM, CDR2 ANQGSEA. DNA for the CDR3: TGCAGCGTTGGTGGGGAACCGCAAAATGAAAAACTGTTTTTT. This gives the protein CSVGGEPQNEKLFF. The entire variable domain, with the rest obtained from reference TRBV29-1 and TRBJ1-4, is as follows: SAVISQKPSRDICQRGTSLTIQCQVDSQVTMMFWYRQQPGQSLTLIATANQGSEATYESGFVIDKFPISRPNLTFSTLTVSNMSPEDSSIYLCSVGGEPQNEKLFFGSGTQLSVL.

The CDR3 region is CASSWQGPYEQYF. The CDR3 DNA follows: TGTGCCAGCAGTTGGCAGGGGCCCTACGAGCAGTACTTC. The chain has TRBV12-3 or TRBV12-4 and TRBJ2-7, with TRBD1 as a possible D gene (6 bases). V lost 4 bases and J lost 2, with 9 bases in between. CDR3 size: 13 residues.

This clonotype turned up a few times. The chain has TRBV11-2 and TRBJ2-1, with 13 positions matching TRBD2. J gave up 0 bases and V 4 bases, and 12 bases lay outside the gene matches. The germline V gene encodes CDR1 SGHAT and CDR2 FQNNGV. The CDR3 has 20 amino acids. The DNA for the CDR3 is TGTGCCAGCAGCTCCCCACCGGGACTAGCGGGGATGAGCTCCTACAATGAGCAGTTCTTC. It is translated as CASSSPPGLAGMSSYNEQFF.

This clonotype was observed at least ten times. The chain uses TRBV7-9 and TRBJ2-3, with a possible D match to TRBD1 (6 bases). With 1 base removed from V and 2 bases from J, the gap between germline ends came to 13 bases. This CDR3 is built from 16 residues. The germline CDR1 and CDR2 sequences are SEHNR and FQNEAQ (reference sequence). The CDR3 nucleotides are TGTGCCAGCAGCTTAGGATCGGGACAAACCACAGATACGCAGTATTTT. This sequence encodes CASSLGSGQTTDTQYF.

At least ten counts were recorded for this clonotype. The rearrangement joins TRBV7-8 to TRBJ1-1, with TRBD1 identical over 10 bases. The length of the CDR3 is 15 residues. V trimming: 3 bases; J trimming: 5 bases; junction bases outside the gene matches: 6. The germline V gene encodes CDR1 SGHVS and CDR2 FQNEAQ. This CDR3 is CASSFPGQGLTEAFF. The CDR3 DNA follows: TGTGCCAGCAGCTTCCCGGGACAGGGGTTGACTGAAGCTTTCTTT.

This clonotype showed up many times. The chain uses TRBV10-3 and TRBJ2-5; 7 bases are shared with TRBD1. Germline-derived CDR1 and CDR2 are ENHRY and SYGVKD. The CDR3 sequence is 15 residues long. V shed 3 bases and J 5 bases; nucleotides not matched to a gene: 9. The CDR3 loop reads CAISDPNRGWETQYF. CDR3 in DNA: TGTGCCATCAGTGACCCGAACAGGGGTTGGGAGACCCAGTACTTC.

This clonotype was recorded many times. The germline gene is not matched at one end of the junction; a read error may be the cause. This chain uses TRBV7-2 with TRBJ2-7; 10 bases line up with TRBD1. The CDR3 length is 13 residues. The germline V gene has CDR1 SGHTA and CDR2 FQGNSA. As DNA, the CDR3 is TGTGCCAGCAGCAAGGAGCTGACAGGGGGCGGAAACTTC. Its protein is CASSKELTGGGNF.

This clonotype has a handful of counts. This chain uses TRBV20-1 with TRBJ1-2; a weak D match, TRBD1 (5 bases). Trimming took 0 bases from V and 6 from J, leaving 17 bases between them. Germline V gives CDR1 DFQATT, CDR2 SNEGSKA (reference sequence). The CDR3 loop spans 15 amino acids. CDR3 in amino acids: CSARDAGGGNDGYTF. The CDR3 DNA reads TGCAGTGCTAGAGATGCCGGTGGGGGGAACGATGGCTACACCTTC.

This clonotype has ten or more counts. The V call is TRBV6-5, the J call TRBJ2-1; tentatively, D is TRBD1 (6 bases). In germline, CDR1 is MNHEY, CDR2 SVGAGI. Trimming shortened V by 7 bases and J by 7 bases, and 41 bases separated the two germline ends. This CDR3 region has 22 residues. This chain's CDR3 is CASTGRWDNTGKGPRVMNEQFF. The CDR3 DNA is TGTGCCAGCACCGGACGCTGGGACAACACAGGGAAGGGTCCTAGGGTTATGAATGAGCAGTTCTTC.

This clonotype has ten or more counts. CDR3 DNA sequence: TGTGCCACCAGTGACCGAATCCGACTAGCGGGGGGCTCCTACAATGAGCAGTTCTTC. Translation gives CATSDRIRLAGGSYNEQFF. This chain connects TRBV24-1 to TRBJ2-1; 13 bases are a match to TRBD2. With V trimmed by 4 bases and J by 0 bases, 8 bases remained unmatched. CDR1 is KGHDR, CDR2 SFDVKD, per germline. This CDR3 spans 19 amino acids.

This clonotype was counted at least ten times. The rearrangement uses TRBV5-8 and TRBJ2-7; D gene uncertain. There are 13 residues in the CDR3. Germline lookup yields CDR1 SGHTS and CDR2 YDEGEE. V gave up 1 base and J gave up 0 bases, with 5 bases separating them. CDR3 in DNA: TGTGCCAGCAGCTTGACGAACTCCTACGAGCAGTACTTC. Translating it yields CASSLTNSYEQYF.

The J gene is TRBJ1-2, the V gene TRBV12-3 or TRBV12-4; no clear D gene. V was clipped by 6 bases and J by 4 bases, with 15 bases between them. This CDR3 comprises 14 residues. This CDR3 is CASSLEGRVYGYTF. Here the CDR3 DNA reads TGTGCCAGCAGCTTGGAGGGCCGCGTCTATGGCTACACCTTC.

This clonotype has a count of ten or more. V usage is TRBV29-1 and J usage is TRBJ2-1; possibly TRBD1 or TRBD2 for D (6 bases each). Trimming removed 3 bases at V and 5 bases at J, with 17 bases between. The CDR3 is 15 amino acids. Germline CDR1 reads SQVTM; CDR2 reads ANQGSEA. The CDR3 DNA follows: TGCAGCGTTGAGGGGAGGTGGGGACACAACAATGAGCAGTTCTTC. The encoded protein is CSVEGRWGHNNEQFF.

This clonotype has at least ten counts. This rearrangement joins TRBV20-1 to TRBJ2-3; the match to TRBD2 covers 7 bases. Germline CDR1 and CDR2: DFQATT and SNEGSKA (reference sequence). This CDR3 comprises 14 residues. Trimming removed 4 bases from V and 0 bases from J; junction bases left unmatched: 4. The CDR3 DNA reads TGCAGTGCTATTGGGCGGGAGAGCACAGATACGCAGTATTTT. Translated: CSAIGRESTDTQYF.

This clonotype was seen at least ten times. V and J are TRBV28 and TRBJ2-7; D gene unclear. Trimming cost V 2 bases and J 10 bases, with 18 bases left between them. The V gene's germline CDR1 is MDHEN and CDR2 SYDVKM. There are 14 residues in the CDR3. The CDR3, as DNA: TGTGCCAGCAGTTTAAAGAAAAGGTTCCGCGTCCAGTACTTC. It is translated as CASSLKKRFRVQYF.

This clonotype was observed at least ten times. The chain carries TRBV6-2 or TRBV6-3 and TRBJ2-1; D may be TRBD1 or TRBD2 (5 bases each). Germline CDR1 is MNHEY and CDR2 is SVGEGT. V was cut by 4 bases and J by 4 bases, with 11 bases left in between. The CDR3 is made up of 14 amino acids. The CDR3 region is CASSSGDLYNEQFF. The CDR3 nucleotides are TGTGCCAGCAGTTCCGGGGACCTGTACAATGAGCAGTTCTTC.